In its sample, the clone carrying this T cell receptor beta chain was seen many times. TCRdb reprocessed the RT-PCR reads via MiXCR and lists one record per CDR3 protein. This sample carries 650,000 to 800,000 distinct CDR3 sequences, approximately 15% of them seen once, and the ten largest clones take 3.6%. The CDR3 has 14 amino acids. V lost 4 bases and J lost 3, with 14 bases in between. Germline CDR1 reads SGHDT; CDR2 reads YYEEEE. The sequence derives from a female donor in good health, serving as a healthy control. Material for sequencing was memory CD4+ T cells from blood. The rearrangement links TRBV5-6 to TRBJ2-7; D tentatively fits TRBD1 or TRBD2 (5 bases each). The CDR3 DNA reads as TGTGCCAGCAGCCGGTCACGGGGCCTCTACGAGCAGTACTTC. It codes for CASSRSRGLYEQYF.